In this sample, the clone carrying this T cell receptor beta chain turned up many times. This record comes from a study of human T cells and chemical hapten exposure. TCRdb itself ran the RACE reads through MiXCR, one entry per CDR3 protein. The table lists some 340,000 distinct CDR3 sequences, 5.5% to 8% of them singletons, with 8.4% in the top ten. Time point meaning: patch test 1, 2 weeks after DPC sensitization. As to treatment: therapeutic diphenylcyclopropenone sensitization with weekly scalp DPC. Looked up from germline, CDR1 is SGHRS and CDR2 is YFSETQ. Trimming removed 2 bases from V and 7 bases from J, with 10 bases in between. The CDR3 contains 13 residues.

The source of this sequence is a woman aged 18-35 years with alopecia areata. Some clones in this sample may be carry-over from other donors' samples. Sample: whole blood, taken in connection with sensitization to the hapten diphenylcyclopropenone (DPC). This chain links TRBV5-1 with TRBJ1-5, with no clear D. CDR3 bases: TGCGCCAGCAGCTTCAATTTAGGCCAGCCCCAGCATTTT. This sequence encodes CASSFNLGQPQHF. Full variable domain (outside the CDR3, taken from reference TRBV5-1 and TRBJ1-5): KAGVTQTPRYLIKTRGQQVTLSCSPISGHRSVSWYQQTPGQGLQFLFEYFSETQRNKGNFPGRFSGRQFSNSRSEMNVSTLELGDSALYLCASSFNLGQPQHFGDGTRLSIL.